Presented here are 25 T cell receptor beta chains from one specimen sequenced in a study of graft-versus-host responses after intestinal transplantation. Here immunoSEQ multiplex PCR was the method, and the copy in TCRdb shows in-frame clones only, minus some. The sample includes about 93,000 clones, roughly 80% of them seen just once. These receptors have no identified antigens. The sequencing here drew on unstimulated CD4+ T cells sorted from spleen or lymph node cells, taken before intestinal transplant. The receptors here all came from a human donor who received an intestinal transplant.

V and J are TRBV6-1 and TRBJ2-2; 7 bases fit TRBD2. This CDR3 is 16 amino acids long. Germline-derived CDR1 and CDR2 are MNHNS and SASEGT. J was trimmed by 2 bases and V by 4 bases; bases with no gene match: 7. CDR3 nucleotides: TGTGCCAGCAGTGTCGGGGAGGGCCATAACACCGGGGAGCTGTTTTTT. It codes for CASSVGEGHNTGELFF.

This chain connects TRBV6-5 to TRBJ2-1; the match to TRBD1 covers 7 bases. V gave up 6 bases and J gave up 3 bases; unmatched junction bases: 8. This CDR3 region has 15 residues. Germline V gene lookup returns CDR1 MNHEY and CDR2 SVGAGI. The CDR3 protein is CASRPTGLGYNEQFF. CDR3 DNA sequence: TGTGCCAGCAGGCCGACAGGGTTGGGCTACAATGAGCAGTTCTTC.

V is TRBV6-5 and J is TRBJ2-1; 10 nucleotides line up with TRBD1. This CDR3 region has 13 residues. Germline CDR1 and CDR2: MNHEY and SVGAGI. V trimming: 6 bases; J trimming: 11 bases; junction bases outside the gene matches: 7. The CDR3 DNA sequence: TGTGCCAGCAGGGGACCGGGACAGGGGCAGCAGTTCTTC. Residues: CASRGPGQGQQFF.

This chain joins TRBV28 and TRBJ2-3; a possible D gene is TRBD2 (6 bases). V was cut by 3 bases and J by 3 bases, with 7 bases left in between. The CDR3 totals 13 residues. The germline V gene has CDR1 MDHEN and CDR2 SYDVKM. Here the CDR3 reads CASSFSGTDTQYF. The DNA of the CDR3 is TGTGCCAGCAGTTTTAGCGGAACAGATACGCAGTATTTT. Complete variable domain (other parts from reference TRBV28 and TRBJ2-3): DVKVTQSSRYLVKRTGEKVFLECVQDMDHENMFWYRQDPGLGLRLIYFSYDVKMKEKGDIPEGYSVSREKKERFSLILESASTNQTSMYLCASSFSGTDTQYFGPGTRLTVL.

The DNA for the CDR3 is TGTGCCTGGAGTGTACCCCCCACTAGCGGGGGGACCTGGGAGCTGTTTTTT. Amino acids: CAWSVPPTSGGTWELFF. The chain recombines TRBV30 with TRBJ2-2; 12 nucleotides match TRBD2. This CDR3 region has 17 residues. Germline values: CDR1 GTSNPN, CDR2 SVGIG (reference sequence). Trimming cost V 0 bases and J 9 bases; bases outside gene matches: 11. The whole variable domain, remainder taken from reference TRBV30 and TRBJ2-2, is SQTIHQWPATLVQPVGSPLSLECTVEGTSNPNLYWYRQAAGRGLQLLFYSVGIGQISSEVPQNLSASRPQDRQFILSSKKLLLSDSGFYLCAWSVPPTSGGTWELFFGEGSRLTVL.

The table lists this clone with a count of one. The gene calls are TRBV5-1 and TRBJ2-4; D is unresolved. The CDR3 is 14 amino acids. Per the germline V gene, CDR1 is SGHRS and CDR2 is YFSETQ. Trimming took off 0 bases at V and 9 bases at J, with 13 bases between the two ends. The DNA of the CDR3 is TGCGCCAGCAGCTTGGCCGGAGAGTTGGGCATTCAGTACTTC. This codes for CASSLAGELGIQYF.

The chain has TRBV30 and TRBJ2-3; 14 nucleotides agree with TRBD2. This CDR3 is 19 amino acids long. CDR1 is GTSNPN and CDR2 is SVGIG in the germline V gene (reference sequence). With V trimmed by 4 bases and J by 3 bases, 15 bases remained unmatched. The CDR3 sequence is CAWTGGRLAGGPWTDTQYF. CDR3 nucleotide sequence: TGTGCCTGGACGGGAGGCCGACTAGCGGGGGGGCCGTGGACAGATACGCAGTATTTT.

The chain couples TRBV9 to TRBJ2-1; 7 bases map to TRBD2. The germline CDR1 and CDR2 sequences are SGDLS and YYNGEE. The V segment lost 3 bases and the J segment 1 base; nucleotides outside the gene matches: 4. This CDR3 has 15 residues. The CDR3 coding sequence is TGTGCCAGCAGCGATAGCGGGCATTCCTACAATGAGCAGTTCTTC. Protein product: CASSDSGHSYNEQFF.

This rearrangement joins TRBV28 to TRBJ2-3, with D possibly matching TRBD1 (6 bases). The CDR3 extends over 14 amino acids. Trimming removed 3 bases at V and 2 bases at J, with 9 bases between. Germline V lookup: CDR1 MDHEN, CDR2 SYDVKM. The DNA of the CDR3 is TGTGCCAGCAGTTTTGGGGGCCCCACAGATACGCAGTATTTT. Translation: CASSFGGPTDTQYF.

This chain uses TRBV28 with TRBJ1-2; weak D call: TRBD1 (5 bases). V was clipped by 11 bases and J by 5 bases, with 9 bases between them. CDR3 length: 10 amino acids. Germline V gives CDR1 MDHEN, CDR2 SYDVKM. The CDR3 loop reads CAVDSYGYTF. The CDR3 region has the DNA TGTGCCGTTGACAGTTATGGCTACACCTTC.

The V gene is TRBV7-2, the J gene TRBJ1-3; no definite D call. Germline CDR1 is SGHTA and CDR2 is FQGNSA. The CDR3 contains 15 residues. The ends were cut back, 5 bases at V and 0 bases at J, with 11 bases in the middle. The CDR3 region has the DNA TGTGCCAGCAGCCCCGACGGGAGCTCTGGAAACACCATATATTTT. This translates into CASSPDGSSGNTIYF.

This rearrangement joins TRBV5-1 to TRBJ1-2; possibly TRBD1 for D (6 bases). The germline V and J ends were trimmed by 4 bases and 10 bases, with 17 bases remaining between them. Germline CDR1 and CDR2: SGHRS and YFSETQ. The CDR3 covers 13 residues. Here the CDR3 reads CASSPRTDSFYTF. For the CDR3, the DNA is TGCGCCAGCAGCCCCCGGACAGACTCCTTCTACACCTTC.

This rearrangement joins TRBV5-1 to TRBJ2-5; 9 nucleotides agree with TRBD2. Germline CDR1 SGHRS, CDR2 YFSETQ. CDR3 size: 15 residues. V gave up 4 bases and J gave up 4 bases; unmatched junction bases: 8. The CDR3, as DNA: TGCGCCAGCAGCGAGCGGGGGGACGGAGGAGAGACCCAGTACTTC. As protein: CASSERGDGGETQYF.

The chain couples TRBV7-2 to TRBJ2-3, with D possibly being TRBD2 (6 bases). Germline CDR1 is SGHTA and CDR2 is FQGNSA. The V gene lost 1 base and the J gene lost 4 bases, with 12 bases spanning the gap. The CDR3 contains 15 residues. CDR3 DNA: TGTGCCAGCAGCTTAGGGGACTCGCAGGCAGATACGCAGTATTTT. It encodes CASSLGDSQADTQYF. Together with reference TRBV7-2 and TRBJ2-3, the CDR3 gives the full variable domain: GAGVSQSPSNKVTEKGKDVELRCDPISGHTALYWYRQSLGQGLEFLIYFQGNSAPDKSGLPSDRFSAERTGGSVSTLTIQRTQQEDSAVYLCASSLGDSQADTQYFGPGTRLTVL.

The rearrangement joins TRBV2 to TRBJ2-7; 10 bases line up with TRBD1. Germline CDR1 and CDR2: SNHLY and FYNNEI. V gave up 2 bases and J gave up 5 bases; unmatched junction bases: 9. The length of the CDR3 is 16 residues. CDR3 sequence (DNA): TGTGCCAGCAGTGAAAAGGGGACAGGGGTGAGAAACGAGCAGTACTTC. Protein sequence: CASSEKGTGVRNEQYF.

V is TRBV28 and J is TRBJ1-2, with unresolved D. CDR3 size: 12 residues. Looked up from germline, CDR1 is MDHEN and CDR2 is SYDVKM. V lost 2 bases to trimming and J lost 4 bases, with 5 bases between them. For the CDR3, the DNA is TGTGCCAGCAGTTTAAACTCCTATGGCTACACCTTC. It encodes CASSLNSYGYTF.

The chain is built from TRBV5-8 and TRBJ2-7; D may be TRBD1 (6 bases). The V end was cut by 5 bases, the J end by 3 bases, with 15 bases between. Germline V gives CDR1 SGHTS, CDR2 YDEGEE. The CDR3 is 14 amino acids. In DNA form, the CDR3 reads TGTGCCAGCAGTCTCACAGGGATGGTCTACGAGCAGTACTTC. It is translated as CASSLTGMVYEQYF.

V and J are TRBV11-3 and TRBJ1-2, with D unclear. V shed 1 base and J shed 8 bases, with 8 bases lying between them. There are 12 residues in the CDR3. CDR1 and CDR2 from the germline V gene are SGHNT and YENEEA. The DNA for the CDR3 is TGTGCCAGCAGCTTAGCCTTCGGGGGCTACACCTTC. Translating gives CASSLAFGGYTF.

The chain has TRBV7-6 and TRBJ2-3; TRBD1 matches 10 bases. J was trimmed by 5 bases and V by 6 bases; bases with no gene match: 8. CDR1 is SGHVS, CDR2 FNYEAQ, per germline. The CDR3 runs 15 residues. CDR3 sequence: CASSRDRGLVDTQYF. The CDR3 DNA reads TGTGCCAGCAGTCGAGACAGGGGGCTTGTAGATACGCAGTATTTT. The variable domain in full, completed from reference TRBV7-6 and TRBJ2-3, reads GAGVSQSPRYKVTKRGQDVALRCDPISGHVSLYWYRQALGQGPEFLTYFNYEAQQDKSGLPNDRFSAERPEGSISTLTIQRTEQRDSAMYRCASSRDRGLVDTQYFGPGTRLTVL.

V and J are TRBV18 and TRBJ1-3; 7 positions agree with TRBD1. CDR3 size: 18 residues. Trimming cost V 2 bases and J 0 bases; bases outside gene matches: 10. Looked up from germline, CDR1 is KGHSH and CDR2 is LQKENI. CDR3 coding DNA: TGTGCCAGCTCACCAACCGGGACAGAGCCCTTCTCTGGAAACACCATATATTTT. Translated: CASSPTGTEPFSGNTIYF. Filled out from reference TRBV18 and TRBJ1-3, the complete variable domain reads NAGVMQNPRHLVRRRGQEARLRCSPMKGHSHVYWYRQLPEEGLKFMVYLQKENIIDESGMPKERFSAEFPKEGPSILRIQQVVRGDSAAYFCASSPTGTEPFSGNTIYFGEGSWLTVV.

V is TRBV2 and J is TRBJ1-4; weak D call: TRBD1 (5 bases). The V end was cut by 4 bases, the J end by 2 bases, with 5 bases between. Germline V lookup: CDR1 SNHLY, CDR2 FYNNEI. The CDR3 is 13 amino acids. Here the CDR3 DNA reads TGTGCCAGCAGTGGACAGACTAATGAAAAACTGTTTTTT. As protein: CASSGQTNEKLFF. Filled out from reference TRBV2 and TRBJ1-4, the complete variable domain reads EPEVTQTPSHQVTQMGQEVILRCVPISNHLYFYWYRQILGQKVEFLVSFYNNEISEKSEIFDDQFSVERPDGSNFTLKIRSTKLEDSAMYFCASSGQTNEKLFFGSGTQLSVL.

The V call is TRBV11-2, the J call TRBJ2-3, with TRBD2 as a possible D gene (5 bases). Germline CDR1 is SGHAT and CDR2 is FQNNGV. This CDR3 spans 16 amino acids. V was pared by 4 bases and J by 4 bases, with 18 bases between. CDR3 residues: CASSSPPTKRADTQYF. The CDR3 DNA reads as TGTGCCAGCAGCTCACCCCCGACTAAAAGAGCAGATACGCAGTATTTT. Supplemented by reference TRBV11-2 and TRBJ2-3, the full variable domain reads EAGVAQSPRYKIIEKRQSVAFWCNPISGHATLYWYQQILGQGPKLLIQFQNNGVVDDSQLPKDRFSAERLKGVDSTLKIQPAKLEDSAVYLCASSSPPTKRADTQYFGPGTRLTVL.

The J gene is TRBJ2-5, the V gene TRBV4-1; D ambiguous. Near its end, the DNA agrees better with TRBJ2-7, so the J call may be wrong. Germline V gene lookup returns CDR1 MGHRA and CDR2 YSYEKL. CDR3 length: 16 amino acids. CDR3 sequence: CASSQGAGSNAYEQYF. The CDR3 DNA reads TGCGCCAGCAGCCAAGGGGCAGGCAGTAATGCCTACGAGCAGTACTTC.

This clone was counted only a few times. The CDR3 DNA sequence: TGTGCCAGCAGTTTGGGACAGTTGAACACTGAAGCTTTCTTT. Translating it yields CASSLGQLNTEAFF. V gene TRBV6-1 combines with J gene TRBJ1-1, with 7 bases identical to TRBD1. This CDR3 spans 14 amino acids. With 5 bases clipped from V and 0 bases from J, the junction kept 3 bases outside the gene matches. The V gene's germline CDR1 is MNHNS and CDR2 SASEGT.

This clone appeared once. This chain uses TRBV28 with TRBJ2-7, with TRBD2 matching over 14 bases. CDR1 is MDHEN, CDR2 SYDVKM, per germline. The ends lost 7 bases at V and 2 bases at J; junction bases unmatched: 7. The CDR3 is made up of 16 amino acids. CDR3 in DNA: TGTGCCAGCACCGACAGACTAGCGGGAGGGACCTACGAGCAGTACTTC. It yields the protein CASTDRLAGGTYEQYF.